The 27 T cell receptor beta chains listed next were all sequenced from one sample in a study of blood T cells in healthy people across ages. A second PCR, run for roughly 7 to 12 cycles, used a sample-barcoded 5' primer plus a J-beta primer mix. TCRdb re-called the 5' RACE reads with MiXCR, one entry per CDR3 protein. Among some 750,000 distinct CDR3 sequences listed, about 20% were seen once. Sequencing was carried out using blood. The origin of the receptors is a man aged 65 to 85 in good health.

A few counts support this clonotype. DNA for the CDR3: TGCAGCGCGGATTTGGAGGCGATACAAGAGACCCAGTACTTC. This translates into CSADLEAIQETQYF. The rearrangement uses TRBV29-1 and TRBJ2-7; D possibly corresponds to TRBD2 (5 bases). TRBJ2-5 explains the end of the DNA better; the J call may be wrong. This CDR3 is 14 amino acids long. Germline-derived CDR1 and CDR2 are SQVTM and ANQGSEA.

The V and J genes are TRBV5-1 and TRBJ2-3; 7 bases map to TRBD2. The germline CDR1 and CDR2 sequences are SGHRS and YFSETQ. Germline trimming cut 0 bases from V and 4 bases from J; bases unmatched to any gene: 8. This CDR3 comprises 16 residues. CDR3 region: CASSLEVGGPSDTQYF. For the CDR3, the DNA is TGCGCCAGCAGCTTGGAGGTGGGAGGGCCATCAGATACGCAGTATTTT.

The chain joins TRBV7-9 to TRBJ2-7; D is uncertain. V lost 5 bases to trimming and J lost 2 bases, with 13 bases between them. The CDR3 has 14 amino acids. The germline V gene has CDR1 SEHNR and CDR2 FQNEAQ (reference sequence). For the CDR3, the DNA is TGTGCCAGCAGCCACGGAGAACTGACCTACGAGCAGTACGTC. Translated, it gives CASSHGELTYEQYV.

J is TRBJ2-4 and V is TRBV6-1; tentative D call: TRBD2 (6 bases). Germline V lookup: CDR1 MNHNS, CDR2 SASEGT. V was shortened by 5 bases and J by 8 bases, with 22 bases between the two germline ends. CDR3 length: 16 amino acids. In nucleotides, the CDR3 is TGTGCCAGCAGTCCCCGCGCCAAGGTAGCGGCGTACATTCAGTACTTC. Amino acid sequence: CASSPRAKVAAYIQYF.

This clonotype was detected only a few times. The chain has TRBV6-1 and TRBJ1-4, with TRBD1 identical over 9 bases. V lost 4 bases to trimming and J lost 6 bases; unmatched junction nucleotides: 6. CDR1 and CDR2 from the germline V gene are MNHNS and SASEGT. The CDR3 consists of 15 residues. The CDR3 region is CASSAQDRGYEKLFF. For the CDR3, the DNA is TGTGCCAGCAGTGCCCAAGACAGGGGGTATGAAAAACTGTTTTTT.

This clonotype occurred a few times. This chain uses TRBV7-9 with TRBJ1-1; D perhaps matches TRBD1 (5 bases). The germline V and J ends were trimmed by 5 bases and 1 base, with 11 bases remaining between them. Germline CDR1 SEHNR, CDR2 FQNEAQ (reference sequence). CDR3 length: 14 amino acids. CDR3 region: CASSPGLRNTEAFF. CDR3 DNA sequence: TGTGCCAGCAGCCCGGGACTCAGGAACACTGAAGCTTTCTTT.

This clonotype showed up many times. J is TRBJ2-4 and V is TRBV5-1; weak D call: TRBD1 (6 bases). The CDR3 spans 15 residues. Germline V lookup: CDR1 SGHRS, CDR2 YFSETQ. The V end lost 0 bases, the J end lost 6 bases, and 13 bases lay between the germline ends. Here the CDR3 reads CASSLEQGSGNIQYF. The DNA of the CDR3 is TGCGCCAGCAGCTTGGAACAGGGTTCTGGAAACATTCAGTACTTC.

Comment on this clonotype: One end of the junction is discordant with germline, which a read error may explain. The V call is TRBV3-1, the J call TRBJ2-6; no definite D call. The V gene's germline CDR1 is LGHDT and CDR2 YNNKEL (reference sequence). This CDR3 has 17 residues. CDR3 DNA sequence: TGTGCCTGCAGCCAAGATTTAGCCCGCTCTGGGGCCAACGTCCTGACTTTC. Its protein is CACSQDLARSGANVLTF.

The rearrangement joins TRBV6-5 to TRBJ2-5, with D tentatively TRBD2 (7 bases). Germline V CDR1 and CDR2: MNHEY, SVGAGI. Trimming took off 4 bases at V and 0 bases at J, with 21 bases between the two ends. This CDR3 is 18 amino acids long. The CDR3 DNA reads as TGTGCCAGCAGTTGGGCTGGGGGGGCGTACGGGTACCAAGAGACCCAGTACTTC. Its protein product is CASSWAGGAYGYQETQYF.

In DNA form, the CDR3 reads TGTGCCAGCAGTTTTCGGGGCCCCCAAGCTTTCTTT. It translates to CASSFRGPQAFF. The chain is built from TRBV28 and TRBJ1-1; D perhaps matches TRBD1 (5 bases). This CDR3 is built from 12 residues. V was clipped by 3 bases and J by 9 bases, with 11 bases between them. CDR1 is MDHEN and CDR2 is SYDVKM in the germline V gene. The entire variable domain, with the rest obtained from reference TRBV28 and TRBJ1-1, is as follows: DVKVTQSSRYLVKRTGEKVFLECVQDMDHENMFWYRQDPGLGLRLIYFSYDVKMKEKGDIPEGYSVSREKKERFSLILESASTNQTSMYLCASSFRGPQAFFGQGTRLTVV.

The chain uses TRBV28 and TRBJ2-7; TRBD1 aligns across 8 bases. The J call may not be correct, given that the DNA end is closer to TRBJ2-5. Germline V gene sequence: CDR1 MDHEN, CDR2 SYDVKM. This CDR3 has 14 amino acids. The CDR3 DNA sequence: TGTGCCAGCAGTATTCCAGGGGGCTTAAAGACCCAGTACTTC. Its translation is CASSIPGGLKTQYF.

The table lists this clonotype with a few counts. The DNA of the CDR3 is TGCAGCGTTGAAGGTCTCGCGGGGGGTTCCTACAATGAGCAGTTCTTC. As protein: CSVEGLAGGSYNEQFF. V usage is TRBV29-1 and J usage is TRBJ2-1; 8 bases match TRBD2. The ends lost 1 base at V and 1 base at J; junction bases unmatched: 6. There are 16 residues in the CDR3. Looked up from germline, CDR1 is SQVTM and CDR2 is ANQGSEA.

This chain joins TRBV6-6 and TRBJ2-7; 8 bases are a match to TRBD1. The CDR3 sequence is 17 residues long. CDR1 and CDR2 from the germline V gene are MNHNY and SVGAGI (reference sequence). V lost 5 bases and J lost 1; bases outside the gene matches: 13. CDR3 residues: CASSPTPPGGTSYEQYF. The CDR3 DNA sequence: TGTGCCAGCAGTCCAACCCCCCCAGGGGGCACATCCTACGAGCAGTACTTC.

The chain has TRBV20-1 and TRBJ1-1, with D maybe TRBD1 (5 bases). CDR1 DFQATT and CDR2 SNEGSKA come from the germline V gene (reference sequence). Trimming removed 0 bases from V and 0 bases from J, with 11 bases in between. The CDR3 covers 15 residues. CDR3 in amino acids: CSARESRGMNTEAFF. DNA for the CDR3: TGCAGTGCTAGAGAATCCCGGGGCATGAACACTGAAGCTTTCTTT.

This clonotype has more than one count but fewer than ten. The junction departs from germline at one end; a sequencing error may be responsible. The V and J genes are TRBV7-9 and TRBJ2-5; perhaps TRBD1 as D (6 bases). The J call is uncertain, as TRBJ2-1 better fits the DNA end. This CDR3 is built from 12 residues. CDR1 is SEHNR, CDR2 FQNEAQ, per germline (reference sequence). CDR3 in DNA: TGTGCCTGCAGACCCCAGGGGAATGAGCAGTTCTTC. The encoded protein is CACRPQGNEQFF.

The gene calls are TRBV2 and TRBJ2-7, with 8 bases identical to TRBD2. V shed 7 bases and J 0 bases; nucleotides not matched to a gene: 5. The CDR3 spans 14 residues. In germline, CDR1 is SNHLY, CDR2 FYNNEI. Here the CDR3 reads CASTLAGSSYEQYF. CDR3 nucleotide sequence: TGTGCCAGCACCTTAGCGGGGAGCTCCTACGAGCAGTACTTC.

This clonotype occurred many times. V is TRBV6-5 and J is TRBJ2-5, with D maybe TRBD2 (5 bases). The CDR3 has 15 amino acids. V lost 7 bases, J lost 1 base, and 16 bases lay in between. Germline-derived CDR1 and CDR2 are MNHEY and SVGAGI. CDR3 sequence: CASTRAATSQETQYF. CDR3 coding DNA: TGTGCCAGCACGAGGGCGGCAACTTCCCAAGAGACCCAGTACTTC.

The chain joins TRBV7-8 to TRBJ1-1; a possible D gene is TRBD1 (5 bases). V was clipped by 1 base and J by 4 bases, with 10 bases between them. The germline V gene has CDR1 SGHVS and CDR2 FQNEAQ. This CDR3 spans 14 amino acids. The CDR3 here is CASSLGGGFTEAFF. CDR3 in DNA: TGTGCCAGCAGCTTAGGCGGGGGGTTCACTGAAGCTTTCTTT.

The V and J genes are TRBV7-9 and TRBJ2-3; D perhaps matches TRBD1 (6 bases). From germline, CDR1 is SEHNR and CDR2 FQNEAQ (reference sequence). V lost 5 bases and J 4 bases, leaving 13 bases between the germline ends. This CDR3 has 14 amino acids. The CDR3 nucleotides are TGTGCCAGCAGCAAAGGGGGTTTGGCAGATACGCAGTATTTT. Residues: CASSKGGLADTQYF.

Many counts were recorded for this clonotype. V and J are TRBV4-3 and TRBJ1-2; tentatively, D is TRBD1 (5 bases). Germline V gives CDR1 LGHNA, CDR2 YSLEER. The ends were cut back, 0 bases at V and 2 bases at J, with 7 bases in the middle. CDR3 length equals 14 residues. CDR3 protein: CASSQEGLNYGYTF. The CDR3 nucleotides are TGCGCCAGCAGCCAAGAGGGACTGAACTATGGCTACACCTTC.

CDR3: CASSPYGGRNEQFF. CDR3 DNA sequence: TGTGCCAGCAGCCCCTATGGGGGGAGAAATGAGCAGTTCTTC. The chain is built from TRBV7-2 and TRBJ2-1, with a tentative D call TRBD2 (6 bases). CDR3 size: 14 residues. With 5 bases removed from V and 7 bases from J, the gap between germline ends came to 15 bases. The germline V gene has CDR1 SGHTA and CDR2 FQGNSA.

The rearrangement links TRBV20-1 to TRBJ2-2, with D hard to call. CDR3 length: 15 amino acids. The germline V gene encodes CDR1 DFQATT and CDR2 SNEGSKA (reference sequence). V was pared by 1 base and J by 5 bases, with 14 bases between. The CDR3 sequence is CSARARATSTGELFF. Here the CDR3 DNA reads TGCAGTGCTAGAGCTAGGGCTACCTCGACCGGGGAGCTGTTTTTT.

V gene TRBV10-3 combines with J gene TRBJ2-7, with unresolved D. Germline V gives CDR1 ENHRY, CDR2 SYGVKD. V was clipped by 9 bases and J by 2 bases, with 11 bases between them. This CDR3 comprises 12 residues. CDR3: CAIGSSAYEQYF. The CDR3 DNA follows: TGTGCCATTGGGTCATCCGCCTACGAGCAGTACTTC.

This clonotype was recorded only once. The rearrangement uses TRBV20-1 and TRBJ2-5; D is undetermined. The germline V gene encodes CDR1 DFQATT and CDR2 SNEGSKA (reference sequence). CDR3 length equals 14 residues. V lost 5 bases to trimming and J lost 5 bases, with 18 bases between them. The CDR3 sequence is CSARPGPPRETQYF. The DNA of the CDR3 is TGCAGTGCTCGGCCCGGGCCTCCCAGGGAGACCCAGTACTTC.

This clonotype was seen a handful of times. The chain employs TRBV4-3 and TRBJ2-2; TRBD2 agrees at 7 bases. V was pared by 4 bases and J by 4 bases, with 12 bases of the junction left unmatched. The V gene's germline CDR1 is LGHNA and CDR2 YSLEER. The CDR3 consists of 17 residues. CDR3 nucleotides: TGCGCCAGCAGCCCCCTCGGGCTAGCGGAAACCACCGGGGAGCTGTTTTTT. Protein: CASSPLGLAETTGELFF.

This clonotype was picked up a small number of times. The chain employs TRBV12-3 or TRBV12-4 and TRBJ2-4; TRBD1 aligns across 7 bases. V was clipped by 6 bases and J by 5 bases; unmatched bases: 4. The CDR3 covers 13 residues. CDR3 DNA: TGTGCCAGCAGGTCAGGGACAGAAAACATTCAGTACTTC. Its translation is CASRSGTENIQYF.

CDR3 sequence (DNA): TGCAGTGCTAGAGTCCGGGGACCGACGAACACTGAAGCTTTCTTT. This encodes CSARVRGPTNTEAFF. The V call is TRBV20-1, the J call TRBJ1-1; maybe TRBD1 (5 bases). Germline CDR1 reads DFQATT; CDR2 reads SNEGSKA (reference sequence). This CDR3 has 15 amino acids. V was cut by 1 base and J by 1 base, with 13 bases left in between.